This TCR beta chain was documented in a study of OX40 agonist ivuxolimab in advanced cancers. Sampled blood was obtained at baseline, cycle 4 day 1, and cycle 7 day 1. The CDR3 length is 16 residues. The V segment lost 3 bases and the J segment 0 bases; nucleotides outside the gene matches: 8. Germline lookup yields CDR1 MNHNS and CDR2 SASEGT. Assay: immunoSEQ multiplex PCR; the TCRdb copy retains only in-frame clones and omits some. The table has some 8,000 clones, around 80% seen once. This sequence originates from an adult with an advanced solid tumor such as melanoma, head and neck, liver or kidney cancer. The gene calls are TRBV6-1 and TRBJ2-7, with 7 bases aligning to TRBD2. The sequencing here drew on CD4+ or CD8+ T cells sorted from blood, taken in a trial of the OX40 agonist ivuxolimab. CDR3 protein: CASSEVGRENSYEQYF. CDR3 bases: TGTGCCAGCAGTGAGGTAGGGCGGGAGAACTCCTACGAGCAGTACTTC.